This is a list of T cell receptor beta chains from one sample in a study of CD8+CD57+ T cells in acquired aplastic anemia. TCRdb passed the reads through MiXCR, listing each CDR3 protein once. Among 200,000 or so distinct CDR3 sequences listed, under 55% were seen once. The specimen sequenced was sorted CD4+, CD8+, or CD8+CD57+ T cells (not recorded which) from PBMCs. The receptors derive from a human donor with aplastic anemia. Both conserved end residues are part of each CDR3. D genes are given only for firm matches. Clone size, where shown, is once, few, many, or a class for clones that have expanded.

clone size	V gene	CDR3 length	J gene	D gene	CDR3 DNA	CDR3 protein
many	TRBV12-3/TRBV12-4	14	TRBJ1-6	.	TGTGCCAGCAGCGAGCAGGCTTATAATTCACCCCTCCACTTT	CASSEQAYNSPLHF
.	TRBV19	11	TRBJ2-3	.	TGTGCCAGTGGTGCCGGAGATACGCAGTATTTT	CASGAGDTQYF
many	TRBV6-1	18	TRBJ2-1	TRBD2	TGTGCCAGCAGTGCGATGGCGGGAGGCCTAAGCTCCTACAATGAGCAGTTCTTC	CASSAMAGGLSSYNEQFF
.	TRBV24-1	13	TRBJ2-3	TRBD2	TGTGCCACCGGCGGGACTAGCGGGGATACGCAGTATTTT	CATGGTSGDTQYF
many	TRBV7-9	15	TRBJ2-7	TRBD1	TGTGCCAGCAGCCCAGGACAGGAACAAGATTACGAGCAGTACTTC	CASSPGQEQDYEQYF
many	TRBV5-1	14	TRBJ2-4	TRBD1	TGCGCCAGCAGCTCCTCGACAGGGGGGAACATTCAGTACTTC	CASSSSTGGNIQYF
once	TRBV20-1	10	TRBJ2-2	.	TGCAGTGCGAACACCGGGGAGCTGTTTTTT	CSANTGELFF
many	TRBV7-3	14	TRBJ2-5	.	TGTGCCAGCAGCTTAGGGACCGCCCCAGAGACCCAGTACTTC	CASSLGTAPETQYF
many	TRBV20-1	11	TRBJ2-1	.	TGCAGTGCTAGTTCGCTGTATGAGCAGTTCTTC	CSASSLYEQFF
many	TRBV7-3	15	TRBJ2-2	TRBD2	TGTGCCAGCAGCCCGACTAGCGCGGCCACCGGGGAGCTGTTTTTT	CASSPTSAATGELFF
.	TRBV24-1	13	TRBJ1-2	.	TGTGCCACCAGTGCACCTTCTAACTATGGCTACACCTTC	CATSAPSNYGYTF
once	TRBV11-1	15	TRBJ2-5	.	TGTGCCAGCAGCTTAGTCAGGGGTGGGACTGAGACCCAGTACTTC	CASSLVRGGTETQYF
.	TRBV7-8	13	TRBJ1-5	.	TGTGCCAGCAGCTTAGGGGCGGGTCAGCCCCAGCATTTT	CASSLGAGQPQHF
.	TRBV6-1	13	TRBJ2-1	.	TGTGCCAGCAGTGACGAGTCTTACAATGAGCAGTTCTTC	CASSDESYNEQFF
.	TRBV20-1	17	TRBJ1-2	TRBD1	TGCAGTGCTAGAGATCCCGTGCTTCCGACAGGGGACTATGGCTACACCTTC	CSARDPVLPTGDYGYTF
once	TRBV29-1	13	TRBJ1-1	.	TGCAGCGTTGAGAGGGGAACATGGCCTGAAGCTTTCTTT	CSVERGTWPEAFF
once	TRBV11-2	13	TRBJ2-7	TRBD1	TGTGCCAGCAGCCTTCAGTGGGACAGGGTCAGGTACTTC	CASSLQWDRVRYF
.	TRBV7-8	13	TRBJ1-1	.	TGTGCCAGCAGCGCCGCGGGAGGCACTGAAGCTTTCTTT	CASSAAGGTEAFF
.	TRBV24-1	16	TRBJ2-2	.	TGTGCCACCAGTGACCGACTATCTACGAACACCGGGGAGCTGTTTTTT	CATSDRLSTNTGELFF
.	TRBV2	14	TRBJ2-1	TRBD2	TGTGCCACCACGCCGGGGGGGAGGGTTGGTGAGCAGTTCTTC	CATTPGGRVGEQFF
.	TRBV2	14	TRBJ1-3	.	TGTGCCAGCAGTTTAGCAGGGATCGGAAACACCATATATTTT	CASSLAGIGNTIYF
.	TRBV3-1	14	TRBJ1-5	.	TGTGCCAGCAGCCCCAGCGGCATCGTTCAGCCCCAGCATTTT	CASSPSGIVQPQHF
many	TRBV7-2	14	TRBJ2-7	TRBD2	TGTGCCAGCAGCTTAACTAGCGGAACCTACGAGCAGTACTTC	CASSLTSGTYEQYF
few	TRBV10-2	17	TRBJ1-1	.	TGCGCCAGCAACGGGGGCGTGTTTGGGGGCATGAGCACTGAAGCTCTCTTT	CASNGGVFGGMSTEALF
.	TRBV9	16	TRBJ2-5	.	TGTGCCAGCAGCCAGGGACTGCCGGCGTACCAAGAGATCCAGTACTTC	CASSQGLPAYQEIQYF
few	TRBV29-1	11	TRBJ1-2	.	TGCAGCGTTGAGACAGGAGGAGGGTACACCTTC	CSVETGGGYTF
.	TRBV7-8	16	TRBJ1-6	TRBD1	TGTGCCAGCAGCCCCCCAGGGACAGGGTATAATTCACCCCTCCACTTT	CASSPPGTGYNSPLHF
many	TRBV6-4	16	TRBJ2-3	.	TGTGCCAGCAGTGACCCGGGTCAGCGGAGCACAGATACGCAGTATTTT	CASSDPGQRSTDTQYF
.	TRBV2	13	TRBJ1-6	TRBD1	TGTGCCAGCAGGGAAGGGGGCTCATCACCCCTCCACTTT	CASREGGSSPLHF
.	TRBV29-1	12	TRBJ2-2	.	TGCAGCGTTGCGCTTACCACTGGGGAGCTGTTTTTT	CSVALTTGELFF
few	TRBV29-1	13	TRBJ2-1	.	TGCAGCGTTGCCGCCAGGCTTTACAATGAGCAGTTCTTC	CSVAARLYNEQFF
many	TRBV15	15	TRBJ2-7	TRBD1	TGTGCCACCAGCAGAGGTGGGACAGAGAAGTACGAGCAGTACTTC	CATSRGGTEKYEQYF
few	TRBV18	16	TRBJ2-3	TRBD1	TGTGCCAGCTCACCGGGAGACAGGGGGGCTCCAGATACGCAGTATTTT	CASSPGDRGAPDTQYF
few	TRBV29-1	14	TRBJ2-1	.	TGCAGCGTTGAGGAAACAGGGACGGTCAATGAGCAGTTCTTC	CSVEETGTVNEQFF
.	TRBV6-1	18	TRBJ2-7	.	TGTGCCAGCAGTGCCGCTGCGGGGAATGGGGCAGGGCAAAGCGAGCAGTACTTC	CASSAAAGNGAGQSEQYF
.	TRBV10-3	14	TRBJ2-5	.	TGTGCCACGGGGGAGGAGGGGGGTCGAGAGACCCAGTACTTC	CATGEEGGRETQYF
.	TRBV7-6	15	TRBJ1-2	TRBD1	TGTGCCAGCAGTCCCGGACAGGGCCCATCGCGTGGCTACACCTTC	CASSPGQGPSRGYTF
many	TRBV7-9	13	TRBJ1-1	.	TGTGCCAGCAGCCTCCAGGCGAACACTGAAGCTTTCTTT	CASSLQANTEAFF
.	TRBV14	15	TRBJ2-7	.	TGTGCCAGCAGCCTCAGGACAGCCGCCTCCTACGAGCAGTACTTC	CASSLRTAASYEQYF
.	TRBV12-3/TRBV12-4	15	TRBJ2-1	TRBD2	TGTGCCAGCAGTCTTATAGCGGGAGAAGGCTATGAGCAGTTCTTC	CASSLIAGEGYEQFF
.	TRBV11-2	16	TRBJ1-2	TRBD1	TGTGCCAGCAGCTCTGACTCCGGGACAGGGAAATATGGCTACACCTTC	CASSSDSGTGKYGYTF
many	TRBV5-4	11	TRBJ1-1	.	TGTGCCAGCGGAGTGAACACTGAAGCTTTCTTT	CASGVNTEAFF
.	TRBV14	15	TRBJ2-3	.	TGTGCCAGCAGCCTCGGACAGCTATTCCCAGATACGCAGTATTTT	CASSLGQLFPDTQYF
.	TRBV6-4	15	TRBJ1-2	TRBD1	TGTGCCAGCAGTGATGGGACAGGGGATAACTATGGCTACACCTTC	CASSDGTGDNYGYTF
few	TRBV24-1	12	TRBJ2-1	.	TGTGCCACCAGTGATTTCGTCAATGAGCAGTTCTTC	CATSDFVNEQFF
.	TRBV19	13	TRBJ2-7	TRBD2	TGTGCCAGTAGTAAGGGACTAGCCGCCGAGCAGTACTTC	CASSKGLAAEQYF
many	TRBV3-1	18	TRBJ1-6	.	TGTGCCAGCAGCCAAGAGGGCCGGGTCGGTGCCGGGGATTCACCCCTCCACTTT	CASSQEGRVGAGDSPLHF
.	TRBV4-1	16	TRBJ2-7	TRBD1	TGCGCCAGCAGCCATGGTACCGGGACAGGCTCCTACGAGCAGTACTTC	CASSHGTGTGSYEQYF
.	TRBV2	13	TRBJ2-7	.	TGTGCCAGCACGGCGGAGGGCTCCTACGAGCAGTACTTC	CASTAEGSYEQYF
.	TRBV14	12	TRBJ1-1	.	TGTGCCAGCAGCCAAGATGTGGGTGAAGCTTTCTTT	CASSQDVGEAFF
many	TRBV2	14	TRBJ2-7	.	TGTGCCAGTAGAGGAGGGCCGAAGGCTTACGAGCAGTACTTC	CASRGGPKAYEQYF
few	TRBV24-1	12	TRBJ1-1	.	TGTGCCACCAGTGAAGGAGGCACTGAAGCTTTCTTT	CATSEGGTEAFF
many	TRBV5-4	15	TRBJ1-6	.	TGTGCCAGCAGCATAGACAGCTCTTATAATTCACCCCTCCACTTT	CASSIDSSYNSPLHF
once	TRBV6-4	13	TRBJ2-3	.	TGTGCCAGCAGTTTATACCCGTACGACGGGCAGTATTTT	CASSLYPYDGQYF
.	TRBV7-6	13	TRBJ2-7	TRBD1	TGTGCCAGCAGACAGGGGACGGAGTACGAGCAGTACTTC	CASRQGTEYEQYF
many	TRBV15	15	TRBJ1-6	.	TGTGCCACCAGCAGAGGGACCACGGGAGATTCACCCCTCCACTTT	CATSRGTTGDSPLHF
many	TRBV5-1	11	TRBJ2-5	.	TGCGCCAGCAGCGACACAGAGACCCAGTACTTC	CASSDTETQYF